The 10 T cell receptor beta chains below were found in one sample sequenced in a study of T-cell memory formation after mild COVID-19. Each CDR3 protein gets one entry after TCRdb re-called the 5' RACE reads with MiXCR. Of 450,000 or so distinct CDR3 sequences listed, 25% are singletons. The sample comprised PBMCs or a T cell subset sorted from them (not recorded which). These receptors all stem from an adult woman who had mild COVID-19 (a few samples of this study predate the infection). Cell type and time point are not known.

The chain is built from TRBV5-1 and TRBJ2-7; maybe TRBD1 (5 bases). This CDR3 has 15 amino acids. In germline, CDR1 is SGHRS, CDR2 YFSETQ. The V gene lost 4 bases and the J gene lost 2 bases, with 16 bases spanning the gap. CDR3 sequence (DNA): TGCGCCAGCAGCCCCACCAGGGCGAAGACCTACGAGCAGTACTTC. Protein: CASSPTRAKTYEQYF.

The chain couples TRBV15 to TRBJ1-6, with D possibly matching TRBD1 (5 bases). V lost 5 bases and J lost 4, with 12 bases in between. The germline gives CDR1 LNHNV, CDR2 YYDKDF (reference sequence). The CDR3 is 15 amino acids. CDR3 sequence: CATSPTGEYNSPLHF. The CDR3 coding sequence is TGTGCCACCAGCCCAACGGGGGAGTATAATTCACCCCTCCACTTT.

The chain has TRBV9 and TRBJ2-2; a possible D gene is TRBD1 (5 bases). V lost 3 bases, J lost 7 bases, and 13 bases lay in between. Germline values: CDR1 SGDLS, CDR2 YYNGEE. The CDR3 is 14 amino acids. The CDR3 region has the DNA TGTGCCAGCAGCGGGGGCCAGGGCGACGGGGAGCTGTTTTTT. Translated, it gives CASSGGQGDGELFF.

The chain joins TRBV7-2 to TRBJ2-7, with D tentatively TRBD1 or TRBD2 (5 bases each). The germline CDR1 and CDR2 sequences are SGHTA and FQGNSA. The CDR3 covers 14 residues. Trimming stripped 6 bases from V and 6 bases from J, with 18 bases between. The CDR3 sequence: CASSPGRAAGEQYF. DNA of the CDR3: TGTGCCAGCAGTCCGGGGCGGGCAGCTGGCGAGCAGTACTTC.

CDR3 sequence (DNA): TGCAGTGCTAGGGAGCTAGCGGGGGGGCCGACAGATACGCAGTATTTT. It specifies CSARELAGGPTDTQYF. The gene calls are TRBV20-1 and TRBJ2-3, with 12 bases matching TRBD2. V was clipped by 3 bases and J by 3 bases; unmatched bases: 7. This CDR3 comprises 16 residues. The germline gives CDR1 DFQATT, CDR2 SNEGSKA (reference sequence).

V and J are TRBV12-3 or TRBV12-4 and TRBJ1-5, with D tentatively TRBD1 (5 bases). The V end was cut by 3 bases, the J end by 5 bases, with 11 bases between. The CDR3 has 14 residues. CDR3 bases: TGTGCCAGCAGTTTCGGGGGGGTCTATCAGCCCCAGCATTTT. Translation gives CASSFGGVYQPQHF.

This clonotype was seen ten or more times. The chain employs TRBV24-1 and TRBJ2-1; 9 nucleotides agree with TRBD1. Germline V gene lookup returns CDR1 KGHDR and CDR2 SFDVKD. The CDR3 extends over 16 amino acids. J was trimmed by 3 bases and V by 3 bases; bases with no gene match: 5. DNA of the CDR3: TGTGCCACCAGTGATCAGGACAGGGGCAGCTACAATGAGCAGTTCTTC. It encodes CATSDQDRGSYNEQFF.

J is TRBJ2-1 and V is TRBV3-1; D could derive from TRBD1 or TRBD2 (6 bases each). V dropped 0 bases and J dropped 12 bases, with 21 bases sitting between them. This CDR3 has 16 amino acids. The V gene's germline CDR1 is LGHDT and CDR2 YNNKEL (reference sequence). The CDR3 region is CASSQDFDLGGLAQFF. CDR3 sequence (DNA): TGTGCCAGCAGCCAAGATTTCGATCTTGGGGGGCTTGCGCAGTTCTTC.

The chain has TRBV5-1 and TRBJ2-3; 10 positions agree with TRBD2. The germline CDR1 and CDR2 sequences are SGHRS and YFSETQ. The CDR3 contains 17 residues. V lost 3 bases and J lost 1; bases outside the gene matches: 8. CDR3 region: CASSSTGTSAGTDTQYF. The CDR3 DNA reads TGCGCCAGCAGCTCGACCGGGACTAGCGCCGGCACAGATACGCAGTATTTT.

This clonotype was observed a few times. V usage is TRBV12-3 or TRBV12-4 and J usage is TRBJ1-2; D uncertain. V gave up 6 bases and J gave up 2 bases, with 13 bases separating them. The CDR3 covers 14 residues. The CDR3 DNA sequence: TGTGCCAGCAGCCCCCTCGGGCAGAACTATGGCTACACCTTC. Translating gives CASSPLGQNYGYTF.